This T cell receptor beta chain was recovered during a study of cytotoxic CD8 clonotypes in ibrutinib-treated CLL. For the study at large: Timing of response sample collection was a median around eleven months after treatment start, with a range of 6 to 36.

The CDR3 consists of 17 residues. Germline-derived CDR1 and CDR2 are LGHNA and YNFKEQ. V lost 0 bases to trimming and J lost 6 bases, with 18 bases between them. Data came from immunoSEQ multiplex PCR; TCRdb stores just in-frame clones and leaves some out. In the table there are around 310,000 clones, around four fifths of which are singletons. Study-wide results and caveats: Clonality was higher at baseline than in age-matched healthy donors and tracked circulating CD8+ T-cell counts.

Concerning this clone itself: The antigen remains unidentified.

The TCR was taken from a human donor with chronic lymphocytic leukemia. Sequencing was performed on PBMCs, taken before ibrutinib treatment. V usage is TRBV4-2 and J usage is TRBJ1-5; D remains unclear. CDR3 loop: CASSQDENSRIGQPQHF. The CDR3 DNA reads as TGTGCCAGCAGCCAAGATGAGAACAGCCGAATCGGTCAGCCCCAGCATTTT.